This T cell receptor (beta chain) was obtained from a study of cytomegalovirus exposure and HLA in healthy donors. The CDR3 consists of 16 residues. The J segment lost 6 bases and the V segment lost 6 bases, leaving 12 bases of the junction unmatched. Germline CDR1 LGHNA, CDR2 YSLEER. PCR was performed using 60 Vbeta and 13 Jbeta primers. Assay used: immunoSEQ multiplex PCR; TCRdb lists only in-frame clones, some missing. The data show fewer than 200,000 clones, roughly 80% seen once. Sequencing used PBMCs. The chain carries TRBV4-3 and TRBJ2-2; 8 bases agree with TRBD2. This receptor was identified in a woman aged 50 to 60 in good health and CMV-seropositive. The CDR3 DNA is TGCGCCAGCAGTCCCCGGGGGGGTGTTCTAGCCGGGGAGCTGTTTTTT. The encoded protein is CASSPRGGVLAGELFF.